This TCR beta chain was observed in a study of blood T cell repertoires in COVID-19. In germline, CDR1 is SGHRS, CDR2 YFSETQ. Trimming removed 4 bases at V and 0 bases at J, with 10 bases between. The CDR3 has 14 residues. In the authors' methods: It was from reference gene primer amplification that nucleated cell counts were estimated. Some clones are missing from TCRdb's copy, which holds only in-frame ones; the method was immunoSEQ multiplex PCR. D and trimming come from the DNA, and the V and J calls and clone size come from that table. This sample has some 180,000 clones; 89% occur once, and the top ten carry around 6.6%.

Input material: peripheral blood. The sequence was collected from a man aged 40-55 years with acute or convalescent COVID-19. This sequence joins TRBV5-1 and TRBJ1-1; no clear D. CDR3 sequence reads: CASSPEWMNTEAFF. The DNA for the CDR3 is TGCGCCAGCAGCCCGGAGTGGATGAACACTGAAGCTTTCTTT. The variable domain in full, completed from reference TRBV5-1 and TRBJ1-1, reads KAGVTQTPRYLIKTRGQQVTLSCSPISGHRSVSWYQQTPGQGLQFLFEYFSETQRNKGNFPGRFSGRQFSNSRSEMNVSTLELGDSALYLCASSPEWMNTEAFFGQGTRLTVV.